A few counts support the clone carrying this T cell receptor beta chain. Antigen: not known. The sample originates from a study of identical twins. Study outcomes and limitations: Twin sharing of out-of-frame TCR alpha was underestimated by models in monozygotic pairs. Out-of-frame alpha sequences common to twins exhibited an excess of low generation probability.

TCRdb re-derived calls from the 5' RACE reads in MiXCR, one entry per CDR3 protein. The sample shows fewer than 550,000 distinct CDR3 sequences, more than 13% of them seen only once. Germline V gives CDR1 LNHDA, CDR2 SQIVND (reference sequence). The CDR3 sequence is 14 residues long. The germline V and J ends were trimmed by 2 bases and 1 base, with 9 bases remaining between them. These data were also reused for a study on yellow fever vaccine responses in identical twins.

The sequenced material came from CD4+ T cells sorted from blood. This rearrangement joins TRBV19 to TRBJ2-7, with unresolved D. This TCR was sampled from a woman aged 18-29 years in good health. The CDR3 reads CASSIPGVSYEQYF. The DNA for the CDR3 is TGTGCCAGTAGTATACCTGGAGTTTCCTACGAGCAGTACTTC.